The rows below give T cell receptor beta chains drawn from one sample of a study of cytomegalovirus exposure and HLA in healthy donors. The table came from immunoSEQ multiplex PCR; TCRdb's copy has only in-frame clones and leaves some out. In the table there are under 200,000 clones, approximately 80% of which are singletons. Sequenced sample: PBMCs. The receptor source for this set is a woman in her thirties in good health and CMV-seronegative. Both conserved end residues are part of each CDR3. A D gene is named only where the DNA matches it firmly. Expanded clones are given a class, and other clones once, few, many or no size at all.

NA | few | TRBJ1-1 | TRBV5-1 | CASSLMTGGGNTEAFF | TGCGCCAGCAGCTTGATGACGGGGGGCGGTAACACTGAAGCTTTCTTT
NA | NA | TRBJ1-2 | TRBV19 | CASSILQYNYGYTF | TGTGCCAGTAGTATTTTACAGTACAACTATGGCTACACCTTC
TRBD2 | NA | TRBJ2-1 | TRBV29-1 | CSVALRLAGINEQFF | TGCAGCGTTGCGCTACGACTAGCGGGAATCAATGAGCAGTTCTTC
NA | NA | TRBJ2-1 | TRBV4-1 | CASSQDPTSLTYNEQFF | TGCGCCAGCAGCCAAGATCCGACATCCTTAACCTACAATGAGCAGTTCTTC
TRBD2 | NA | TRBJ2-5 | TRBV11-1 | CASSPRTSGGRWETQYF | TGTGCCAGCAGCCCTAGGACTAGCGGGGGGCGGTGGGAGACCCAGTACTTC
TRBD1 | NA | TRBJ2-1 | TRBV18 | CASSLDRAPGANEQFF | TGTGCCAGCTCTCTGGACAGGGCCCCTGGAGCCAATGAGCAGTTCTTC
TRBD1 | NA | TRBJ2-7 | TRBV4-1 | CASSHPGTVLYEQYF | TGCGCCAGCAGCCACCCTGGGACAGTGCTCTACGAGCAGTACTTC
TRBD2 | few | TRBJ2-7 | TRBV4-3 | CASSQDGTTYEQYF | TGCGCCAGCAGCCAAGATGGGACTACTTACGAGCAGTACTTC
NA | NA | TRBJ2-7 | TRBV11-2 | CASSLGDLSYEQYF | TGTGCCAGCAGCTTAGGAGATCTCTCCTACGAGCAGTACTTC
TRBD2 | NA | TRBJ2-7 | TRBV18 | CASSGTGLAATYEQYF | TGTGCCAGCTCAGGAACCGGACTAGCGGCCACTTACGAGCAGTACTTC
NA | NA | TRBJ2-2 | TRBV5-1 | CASSLDGAPNTGELFF | TGCGCCAGCAGCTTGGATGGGGCTCCGAACACCGGGGAGCTGTTTTTT
NA | NA | TRBJ1-2 | TRBV7-2 | CASSLDPGRGYTF | TGTGCCAGCAGCTTAGATCCAGGTCGTGGCTACACCTTC
TRBD1 | NA | TRBJ1-2 | TRBV2 | CASIWGQADGYTF | TGTGCCAGCATTTGGGGACAGGCTGATGGCTACACCTTC
TRBD1 | NA | TRBJ2-7 | TRBV29-1 | CSARGTGAYEQYF | TGCAGCGCGAGGGGGACAGGGGCCTACGAGCAGTACTTC
NA | NA | TRBJ2-3 | TRBV4-3 | CASSQEGQGTDTQYF | TGCGCCAGCAGCCAAGAGGGCCAGGGCACAGATACGCAGTATTTT
NA | NA | TRBJ1-3 | TRBV9 | CASSVDEVSGNTIYF | TGTGCCAGCAGCGTCGATGAGGTTTCTGGAAACACCATATATTTT
NA | few | TRBJ2-1 | TRBV19 | CASSINLDNEQFF | TGTGCCAGTAGTATAAATCTTGACAATGAGCAGTTCTTC
TRBD1 | NA | TRBJ1-4 | TRBV4-2 | CASSQGQGFEKLFF | TGTGCCAGCAGCCAGGGACAGGGGTTTGAAAAACTGTTTTTT
NA | NA | TRBJ2-1 | TRBV7-3 | CASSLAGSSYNEQFF | TGTGCCAGCAGCTTAGCCGGGAGCTCCTACAATGAGCAGTTCTTC
NA | NA | TRBJ1-1 | TRBV6-5 | CASSSDRTLNTEAFF | TGTGCCAGCAGTTCCGACCGGACACTAAACACTGAAGCTTTCTTT
NA | NA | TRBJ2-3 | TRBV5-4 | CASSDATRRSTDTQYF | TGTGCCAGCAGCGATGCAACACGGAGAAGCACAGATACGCAGTATTTT
TRBD2 | few | TRBJ2-5 | TRBV5-1 | CASSGWGGQETQYF | TGCGCCAGCAGCGGTTGGGGAGGGCAAGAGACCCAGTACTTC
NA | NA | TRBJ2-3 | TRBV4-2 | CASSPQRGGDTQYF | TGTGCCAGCAGCCCCCAGAGAGGAGGGGATACGCAGTATTTT
TRBD2 | NA | TRBJ2-1 | TRBV11-1 | CASSPGGSYNEQFF | TGTGCCAGCAGCCCGGGGGGCTCCTACAATGAGCAGTTCTTC
TRBD2 | NA | TRBJ2-7 | TRBV27 | CASSLWGGREQCF | TGTGCCAGCAGTTTATGGGGGGGACGCGAGCAGTGCTTC
TRBD2 | NA | TRBJ2-5 | TRBV9 | CASSAEVGTSGEETQYF | TGTGCCAGCAGCGCAGAAGTAGGGACTAGCGGTGAAGAGACCCAGTACTTC
NA | NA | TRBJ1-2 | TRBV10-2 | CASSPSGPQSRGYTF | TGCGCCAGCAGCCCATCGGGTCCCCAGAGCCGTGGCTACACCTTC
TRBD2 | once | TRBJ2-1 | TRBV7-3 | CASSFGGANNEQFF | TGTGCCAGCAGCTTCGGGGGGGCAAACAATGAGCAGTTCTTC
TRBD1 | few | TRBJ2-2 | TRBV7-9 | CAGPGTGRNTGELFF | TGTGCCGGTCCCGGGACAGGACGGAACACCGGGGAGCTGTTTTTT
NA | NA | TRBJ1-1 | TRBV27 | CASSLRAEGTEAFF | TGTGCCAGCAGTTTAAGGGCAGAGGGCACTGAAGCTTTCTTT
TRBD1 | NA | TRBJ2-1 | TRBV19 | CASSSRDRGYNEQFF | TGTGCCAGTAGTAGCCGGGACAGAGGCTACAATGAGCAGTTCTTC
TRBD1 | NA | TRBJ1-5 | TRBV13 | CASTRGAGPQHF | TGTGCCAGCACCAGGGGGGCCGGGCCCCAGCATTTT
TRBD2 | once | TRBJ2-1 | TRBV23-1 | CASSHWPKGLAGGRGEQFF | TGCGCCAGCAGTCATTGGCCGAAGGGACTAGCGGGAGGACGGGGTGAGCAGTTCTTC
TRBD1 | NA | TRBJ2-7 | TRBV29-1 | CSVEGDRGLEQYF | TGCAGCGTTGAAGGGGACAGGGGGCTCGAGCAGTACTTC
TRBD2 | NA | TRBJ2-4 | TRBV19 | CASRSGGVTKNIQYF | TGTGCCAGTAGGAGCGGGGGGGTGACCAAAAACATTCAGTACTTC
TRBD2 | NA | TRBJ2-7 | TRBV5-4 | CASSFPGLAAYEQYF | TGTGCCAGCAGCTTTCCGGGACTAGCCGCCTACGAGCAGTACTTC
NA | once | TRBJ2-3 | TRBV19 | CASSIVPWRDTQYF | TGTGCCAGTAGTATCGTCCCTTGGCGGGATACGCAGTATTTT
NA | NA | TRBJ1-1 | TRBV4-1 | CASSQGWGTFVNTEAFF | TGCGCCAGCAGCCAAGGTTGGGGGACTTTTGTGAACACTGAAGCTTTCTTT
TRBD2 | NA | TRBJ2-7 | TRBV19 | CASMGSGASSYEQYF | TGTGCCAGTATGGGTAGCGGGGCAAGCTCCTACGAGCAGTACTTC
NA | NA | TRBJ1-1 | TRBV10-3 | CAISESRDINLNTEAFF | TGTGCCATCAGTGAGTCCAGGGACATTAACTTGAACACTGAAGCTTTCTTT
TRBD2 | NA | TRBJ2-2 | TRBV6-5 | CASSYAGVSSGELFF | TGTGCCAGCAGTTACGCGGGGGTGTCCTCCGGGGAGCTGTTTTTT
NA | NA | TRBJ1-1 | TRBV30 | CAWSHLGGGDTEAFF | TGTGCCTGGAGCCATTTGGGAGGTGGGGACACTGAAGCTTTCTTT
NA | few | TRBJ2-3 | TRBV5-4 | CASSLGVDTQYF | TGTGCCAGCAGCCTAGGGGTGGATACGCAGTATTTT
NA | NA | TRBJ2-7 | TRBV7-2 | CASSLIHGRGYEQYF | TGTGCCAGCAGCTTAATTCACGGTCGGGGCTACGAGCAGTACTTC
NA | NA | TRBJ1-5 | TRBV10-2 | CASHPGGGGSNQPQHF | TGCGCCAGCCACCCGGGGGGGGGAGGTAGCAATCAGCCCCAGCATTTT
NA | NA | TRBJ1-6 | TRBV27 | CASSFRGGNSPLHF | TGTGCCAGCAGTTTCAGGGGTGGTAATTCACCCCTCCACTTT
NA | NA | TRBJ2-1 | TRBV20-1 | CSARADEQFF | TGCAGTGCTAGAGCTGATGAGCAGTTCTTC
NA | NA | TRBJ2-5 | TRBV29-1 | CSVELGGAFLQTQYF | TGCAGCGTTGAATTGGGGGGGGCCTTTCTTCAGACCCAGTACTTC
NA | NA | TRBJ1-1 | TRBV6-5 | CASSSGSNTEAFF | TGTGCCAGCAGTTCAGGTTCTAACACTGAAGCTTTCTTT
TRBD1 | NA | TRBJ2-3 | TRBV5-4 | CASSLAGQGALGDTQYF | TGTGCCAGCAGCTTGGCCGGGCAGGGGGCGCTTGGGGATACGCAGTATTTT
NA | NA | TRBJ1-1 | TRBV5-4 | CASSLVGYMNTEAFF | TGTGCCAGCAGCTTGGTGGGCTACATGAACACTGAAGCTTTCTTT
NA | NA | TRBJ2-3 | TRBV6-4 | CASSEGHEGPTDTQYF | TGTGCCAGCAGTGAGGGACACGAGGGTCCCACAGATACGCAGTATTTT
TRBD2 | NA | TRBJ2-1 | TRBV19 | CASSIGGTRDEQFF | TGTGCCAGTAGTATAGGCGGGACTAGGGATGAGCAGTTCTTC
NA | NA | TRBJ2-7 | TRBV28 | CASSSGSGPYEQYF | TGTGCCAGCAGTTCCGGGAGCGGGCCCTACGAGCAGTACTTC